This TCR beta chain is drawn from a study of T cells after yellow fever vaccination. V was pared by 1 base and J by 4 bases, with 8 bases between. This CDR3 is built from 13 residues. The germline gives CDR1 SNHLY, CDR2 FYNNEI. One entry per CDR3 protein, called by TCRdb with MiXCR from the 5' RACE reads. Here the sample spans over 70,000 distinct CDR3 sequences, roughly 7.7% being singletons. V usage is TRBV2 and J usage is TRBJ2-7; D is uncertain. Sequences were derived from CD8+ T cells sorted from PBMCs, sampled on the day of the yellow fever booster vaccination. The sequence was obtained from a man aged 25 to 45 who received the YFV17D yellow fever vaccine. The CDR3: CASSEDRSYEQYF. The CDR3 DNA reads as TGTGCCAGCAGTGAAGACCGATCTTACGAGCAGTACTTC.